These 18 T cell receptor beta chains were sequenced from one sample in a study of technical replicates of blood from a few donors. Libraries were prepared by immunoSEQ multiplex PCR; TCRdb keeps only in-frame clonotypes and omits some of them. The sample has roughly 76,000 clones, approximately 94% seen once; the top ten hold 0.25% to 0.3%. The sequenced sample was T cells isolated from PBMCs. Receptors originate from a human donor in good health.

The rearrangement uses TRBV4-1 and TRBJ2-2; D ambiguous. Germline V CDR1 and CDR2: MGHRA, YSYEKL. The germline V and J ends were trimmed by 0 bases and 2 bases, with 10 bases remaining between them. The CDR3 runs 16 residues. The CDR3 is CASSQESRLNTGELFF. The CDR3 DNA follows: TGCGCCAGCAGCCAAGAGTCCAGGCTTAACACCGGGGAGCTGTTTTTT.

V is TRBV5-1 and J is TRBJ1-3, with D tentatively TRBD1 (5 bases). The ends were cut back, 0 bases at V and 2 bases at J, with 12 bases in the middle. The germline V gene has CDR1 SGHRS and CDR2 YFSETQ. The CDR3 covers 16 residues. For the CDR3, the DNA is TGCGCCAGCAGCTTGGGGGGCTCACAGGCTGGAAACACCATATATTTT. Its protein product is CASSLGGSQAGNTIYF. The full variable domain, rest sourced from reference TRBV5-1 and TRBJ1-3, is KAGVTQTPRYLIKTRGQQVTLSCSPISGHRSVSWYQQTPGQGLQFLFEYFSETQRNKGNFPGRFSGRQFSNSRSEMNVSTLELGDSALYLCASSLGGSQAGNTIYFGEGSWLTVV.

The chain is built from TRBV5-1 and TRBJ2-1; no definite D call. Germline V gene data show CDR1 as SGHRS and CDR2 as YFSETQ. The CDR3 spans 12 residues. V dropped 3 bases and J dropped 5 bases, with 6 bases sitting between them. In nucleotides, the CDR3 is TGCGCCAGCAGCTCTACTCACAATGAGCAGTTCTTC. Protein: CASSSTHNEQFF.

J is TRBJ2-1 and V is TRBV28; D might be TRBD1 (5 bases). CDR1 MDHEN and CDR2 SYDVKM come from the germline V gene. The CDR3 is made up of 11 amino acids. The V gene lost 4 bases and the J gene lost 10 bases, with 8 bases spanning the gap. The DNA of the CDR3 is TGTGCCAGCAGTTGGACATTAGAGCAGTTCTTC. Translating gives CASSWTLEQFF.

The gene calls are TRBV19 and TRBJ2-3; TRBD1 matches 9 bases. J was trimmed by 2 bases and V by 5 bases; bases with no gene match: 20. This CDR3 region has 20 residues. Germline V gives CDR1 LNHDA, CDR2 SQIVND (reference sequence). The CDR3 region has the DNA TGTGCCAGTAGTTCCGGACCGGGACAGGGCTCGTTGAGAGACACAGATACGCAGTATTTT. It is translated as CASSSGPGQGSLRDTDTQYF. The whole variable domain, remainder taken from reference TRBV19 and TRBJ2-3, is DGGITQSPKYLFRKEGQNVTLSCEQNLNHDAMYWYRQDPGQGLRLIYYSQIVNDFQKGDIAEGYSVSREKKESFPLTVTSAQKNPTAFYLCASSSGPGQGSLRDTDTQYFGPGTRLTVL.

The chain recombines TRBV7-8 with TRBJ2-1, with unresolved D. Trimming took 6 bases from V and 4 from J, leaving 16 bases between them. Per germline, CDR1 SGHVS and CDR2 FQNEAQ. This CDR3 is built from 15 residues. The CDR3 loop is CASSQPVTAYNEQFF. The CDR3 DNA reads as TGTGCCAGCAGTCAACCGGTCACCGCATACAATGAGCAGTTCTTC.

The rearrangement uses TRBV4-1 and TRBJ2-7; D perhaps matches TRBD2 (5 bases). Looked up from germline, CDR1 is MGHRA and CDR2 is YSYEKL. This CDR3 has 17 residues. V lost 3 bases, J lost 0 bases, and 18 bases lay in between. The CDR3 is CASSQSLRTQSSYEQYF. The CDR3 DNA reads TGCGCCAGCAGCCAGAGTTTGAGGACTCAGAGCTCCTACGAGCAGTACTTC.

The chain uses TRBV5-1 and TRBJ1-4; 9 bases map to TRBD1. This CDR3 has 15 residues. Germline-derived CDR1 and CDR2 are SGHRS and YFSETQ. Unmatched junction bases numbered 4, after V lost 4 bases and J lost 3 bases. This CDR3 is CASSTTGGPNEKLFF. CDR3 bases: TGCGCCAGCAGCACCACAGGGGGCCCTAATGAAAAACTGTTTTTT.

V gene TRBV6-1 combines with J gene TRBJ2-3, with 10 bases identical to TRBD1. The CDR3 loop spans 15 amino acids. J gave up 6 bases and V 6 bases, and 9 bases lay outside the gene matches. Looked up from germline, CDR1 is MNHNS and CDR2 is SASEGT. CDR3 sequence: CASSTGTGVGDTQYF. Here the CDR3 DNA reads TGTGCCAGCAGCACCGGGACAGGGGTCGGTGATACGCAGTATTTT.

A single count supports this clone. Written as DNA, the CDR3 is TGTGCCAGCAGCGTAGCTAGCGGGGGGGCCAGAGAGACCCAGTACTTC. Its translation is CASSVASGGARETQYF. The V call is TRBV9, the J call TRBJ2-5; 12 bases are shared with TRBD2. Germline CDR1 SGDLS, CDR2 YYNGEE. There are 16 residues in the CDR3. Unmatched junction bases numbered 4, after V lost 0 bases and J lost 4 bases.

This sequence joins TRBV1 and TRBJ2-7; the DNA was not used to check the table's D call, TRBD1. TRBV1 is flagged as a pseudogene. The CDR3 spans 20 residues. CDR3 sequence reads: CTSSQVCRLVRDRGPYEQYF. The CDR3 DNA reads TGCACCAGCAGCCAAGTTTGCCGATTGGTCCGGGACAGGGGCCCCTACGAGCAGTACTTC.

The chain is built from TRBV19 and TRBJ2-5, with D maybe TRBD2 (7 bases). The CDR3 extends over 14 amino acids. Trimming removed 3 bases from V and 2 bases from J, with 10 bases in between. CDR1 is LNHDA and CDR2 is SQIVND in the germline V gene (reference sequence). CDR3 sequence reads: CASSIGGAQETQYF. The CDR3 DNA reads TGTGCCAGTAGTATTGGGGGGGCTCAAGAGACCCAGTACTTC.

The gene calls are TRBV2 and TRBJ2-3; 7 positions match TRBD2. J was trimmed by 4 bases and V by 2 bases; bases with no gene match: 3. The CDR3 has 14 amino acids. Germline CDR1 is SNHLY and CDR2 is FYNNEI. CDR3 sequence (DNA): TGTGCCAGCAGTGAATTGGGGAGGGCAGATACGCAGTATTTT. Translating it yields CASSELGRADTQYF.

This clone was counted once. The genes are TRBV18 and TRBJ2-4; 8 positions agree with TRBD1. Germline V gene lookup returns CDR1 KGHSH and CDR2 LQKENI. With 3 bases clipped from V and 0 bases from J, the junction kept 4 bases outside the gene matches. The CDR3 sequence is 16 residues long. The CDR3 DNA reads TGTGCCAGCTCACCCGGGACAGGAATAGCCAAAAACATTCAGTACTTC. Translating it yields CASSPGTGIAKNIQYF. Full variable domain (missing parts from reference TRBV18 and TRBJ2-4): NAGVMQNPRHLVRRRGQEARLRCSPMKGHSHVYWYRQLPEEGLKFMVYLQKENIIDESGMPKERFSAEFPKEGPSILRIQQVVRGDSAAYFCASSPGTGIAKNIQYFGAGTRLSVL.

V is TRBV6-1 and J is TRBJ2-7, with 7 positions matching TRBD1. Per the germline V gene, CDR1 is MNHNS and CDR2 is SASEGT. V lost 11 bases and J lost 4; bases outside the gene matches: 5. There are 11 residues in the CDR3. CDR3 nucleotides: TGTGCCGCGCTCAGGGGGTACGAGCAGTACTTC. Protein product: CAALRGYEQYF.

This chain connects TRBV28 to TRBJ1-1; D gene unclear. The CDR3 runs 11 residues. Germline lookup yields CDR1 MDHEN and CDR2 SYDVKM. V lost 7 bases and J lost 0, with 3 bases in between. CDR3 DNA sequence: TGTGCCAGCACTTTGAACACTGAAGCTTTCTTT. This sequence encodes CASTLNTEAFF.

The V gene is TRBV2, the J gene TRBJ2-5, with TRBD2 matching 10 bases. Trimming at V came to 11 bases and at J to 5 bases, leaving 11 bases not matched to a gene. This CDR3 spans 14 amino acids. The germline CDR1 and CDR2 sequences are SNHLY and FYNNEI. The CDR3 bases are TGTGCCGGGGAGCGGGAGGGCCTCAGGGAGACCCAGTACTTC. Translation: CAGEREGLRETQYF.

The V gene is TRBV2, the J gene TRBJ1-5; D is unclear. Looked up from germline, CDR1 is SNHLY and CDR2 is FYNNEI. V was cut by 5 bases and J by 2 bases, with 10 bases left in between. The CDR3 sequence is 14 residues long. CDR3 nucleotides: TGTGCCAGCAGTACCGGGAGGCGCAATCAGCCCCAGCATTTT. Amino acids: CASSTGRRNQPQHF.